A selection of T cell receptor beta chains follows, all from one sample in a study of CD8 T cells in Susac syndrome. TCRdb independently ran MiXCR on the immunoSEQ multiplex PCR reads; one entry per CDR3 protein. The table lists 100,000 to 150,000 distinct CDR3 sequences, over 85% of them singletons. Sequencing was done on a sample of CD8+ T cells from PBMCs. These receptors all stem from a human donor with Susac syndrome. CDR3s include the opening cysteine and the closing phenylalanine or tryptophan. The D gene is left open where the match is weak. Expanded clones are given a class, and other clones once, few, many or no size at all.

-	-	13	TRBV20-1	TRBJ2-7	TGCAGTGCGCCCCGGGACACAGTCTACGAGCAGTACTTC	CSAPRDTVYEQYF
-	-	14	TRBV6-6	TRBJ1-5	TGTGCCAGCAGTGAGGGCCCGGGCAATCAGCCCCAGCATTTT	CASSEGPGNQPQHF
-	-	11	TRBV7-7	TRBJ2-5	TGTGCTAGCCGGATCGAGGAGACCCAGTACTTC	CASRIEETQYF
-	-	22	TRBV11-2	TRBJ1-1	TGTGCCAGCAGCCGAAGGCCAGCAGTAGAGCCATTAGGAGCCACTGTGGACGCTGAAGCTTTCTTT	CASSRRPAVEPLGATVDAEAFF
-	-	15	TRBV7-3	TRBJ2-1	TGTGCCAGCAGTCTAGAGGCGAACTCCTACAATGAGCAGTTCTTC	CASSLEANSYNEQFF
-	-	12	TRBV20-1	TRBJ2-7	TGCAGTGTAAAGGAGACAGACTACGAGCAGTACTTC	CSVKETDYEQYF
-	-	15	TRBV9	TRBJ2-4	TGTGCCAGCAGCGCGACAGAGGGGACCGAAAACATTCAGTACTTC	CASSATEGTENIQYF
-	TRBD1	15	TRBV11-2	TRBJ1-2	TGTGCCAGCAGACCAAATAGGGGGCTCAGCTATGGCTACACCTTC	CASRPNRGLSYGYTF
once	-	13	TRBV20-1	TRBJ2-1	TGCAGTGCTTTGACAGTGTCCTACAATGAGCAGTTCTTC	CSALTVSYNEQFF
-	TRBD1	15	TRBV3-1	TRBJ2-3	TGTGCCAGCAGTCGGCGACAGGGAGAGCCAGATACGCAGTATTTT	CASSRRQGEPDTQYF
once	-	17	TRBV2	TRBJ1-6	TGTGCCAGCAGTGCCCAACAAGGGAAGGCCTATAATTCACCCCTCCACTTT	CASSAQQGKAYNSPLHF
-	-	11	TRBV29-1	TRBJ1-1	TGCAGCGTTGAGTTCGGGTTTGAAGCTTTCTTT	CSVEFGFEAFF
-	TRBD2	19	TRBV4-3	TRBJ2-1	TGCGCCAGCAGCCAAGTCCCTAGCGGACCGACTTTTAACCGCAATGAGCAGTTCTTC	CASSQVPSGPTFNRNEQFF
-	-	16	TRBV5-1	TRBJ2-5	TGCGCCAGCAGCCAAGGAAGGTCGGGGGACCAAGAGACCCAGTACTTC	CASSQGRSGDQETQYF
-	-	13	TRBV7-9	TRBJ2-1	TGTGCCAGCAGCCCTACAGGGTTCGATGAGCAGTTCTTC	CASSPTGFDEQFF
-	-	15	TRBV5-4	TRBJ2-4	TGTGCCAGCAGCTTCACAGGGTCGTCCAAAAACATTCAGTACTTC	CASSFTGSSKNIQYF
once	-	13	TRBV24-1	TRBJ2-1	TGTGCCACCAGTGATTTCGGGGGAGGTGAGCAGTTCTTC	CATSDFGGGEQFF
-	-	13	TRBV4-1	TRBJ2-7	TGCGCCAGCAGCCAAGATCGCGGGGGCACCCAGTACTTC	CASSQDRGGTQYF
-	-	17	TRBV20-1	TRBJ1-5	TGCAGTGCTAGGATATTAGAGGAAAAGTATAGCAATCAGCCCCAGCATTTT	CSARILEEKYSNQPQHF
few	-	15	TRBV4-1	TRBJ2-7	TGCGCCAGCAGCCAAGCTTTGGGGCTCCGCTACGAGCAGTACTTC	CASSQALGLRYEQYF
-	-	12	TRBV29-1	TRBJ1-1	TGCAGTATATTAAGGGGCGGCACTGAAGCTTTCTTT	CSILRGGTEAFF
-	TRBD1	15	TRBV5-6	TRBJ1-2	TGTGCCAGCAGCCCGATGGGGACAGGGGGTAATGGCTACACCTTC	CASSPMGTGGNGYTF
-	TRBD1	14	TRBV27	TRBJ1-5	TGTGCCAGCAGTTTTTCAGGGGGGAATCAGCCCCAGCATTTT	CASSFSGGNQPQHF
-	-	12	TRBV9	TRBJ2-7	TGTGCCAGCAGCGCGGATACCTACGAGCAGTACTTC	CASSADTYEQYF
few	-	16	TRBV4-1	TRBJ2-7	TGCGCCAGCAGCCATTACAACCCGGGGCCTTCCTACGAGCAGTACTTC	CASSHYNPGPSYEQYF